This T cell receptor (beta chain) appears in the sequencing data of a study of shared clonotypes between healthy human individuals. Regarding the study as a whole: Blood was the sole source, and tissue repertoires probably differ. Rarefaction curves obtained for sorted subsets showed sequencing incomplete despite large depth.

Germline V lookup: CDR1 KGHSH, CDR2 LQKENI. The CDR3 sequence is 17 residues long. V shed 0 bases and J shed 2 bases, with 14 bases lying between them. At the deep level, the assay was run. Data came from immunoSEQ multiplex PCR; TCRdb stores just in-frame clones and leaves some out. Found here are hundreds of thousands of clones, 90% to 97% of them singletons; the top ten hold less than 0.06%. Concerning this clone: Its antigen is undetermined.

Sequenced: naive CD4+ T cells sorted from blood. Subset specified: CD45RA+ positively selected. The clonotype was recovered from a woman in her 30s in good health. The chain links TRBV18 to TRBJ2-1; either TRBD1 or TRBD2 may supply D (6 bases each). CDR3 nucleotide sequence: TGTGCCAGCTCACCACCGAGGGGGGCTGCGACCTACAATGAGCAGTTCTTC. It is translated as CASSPPRGAATYNEQFF.